This T cell receptor (beta chain) was obtained from a study of T cells in Graves' hyperthyroidism and ophthalmopathy. Across the study: Peripheral blood was collected at initial diagnosis, before any treatment.

Researchers amplified the TCR beta CDR3 regions from RNA transcripts. HTBI primers were the set used in a first-round RT-PCR of the TCR CDR3. TCRdb recomputed calls from the multiplex PCR reads with MiXCR, one row per CDR3 protein. The profile shows around 350,000 distinct CDR3 sequences, over 15% of them singletons. Hyperthyroidism in the patients, aged 18 to 65, was newly diagnosed and under 2 months in duration. The trim removed 3 bases at V and 7 bases at J, leaving 9 bases unmatched. The CDR3 is 14 amino acids. Germline assignment: CDR1 MNHEY and CDR2 SMNVEV (reference sequence). Sequences were obtained from blood. This chain joins TRBV27 and TRBJ2-7, with 7 bases that match TRBD2. The origin of this receptor is a woman aged 18-29 years with Graves' hyperthyroidism. This chain's CDR3 is CASSFGRAKREQYF. CDR3 nucleotide sequence: TGTGCCAGCAGTTTTGGGAGGGCGAAGAGAGAGCAGTACTTC.